The 10 T cell receptor beta chains in this list originate from one sample, sequenced in a study of T cell repertoires in cytomegalovirus infection. TCRdb called the reads again in MiXCR, with one record for every CDR3 protein. The sample lists fewer than 650,000 distinct CDR3 sequences; 40% were seen once. Their antigens remain unidentified. The sample was cultured PBMCs, taken from culture after CMV antigen stimulation. The source is a human donor in good health (CMV status not recorded). Some clones in this sample may be carry-over from other donors' samples.

This clonotype turned up a few times. J is TRBJ2-2 and V is TRBV7-4; D unclear. Germline CDR1 SGHVT, CDR2 SQSDAQ. V was pared by 8 bases and J by 5 bases, with 9 bases between. The CDR3 contains 12 residues. CDR3 amino acids: CASPARTGELFF. The CDR3 bases are TGTGCCAGCCCAGCGCGGACCGGGGAGCTGTTTTTT.

The rearrangement joins TRBV12-3 or TRBV12-4 to TRBJ1-6, with a tentative D call TRBD1 (6 bases). V was trimmed by 10 bases and J by 7 bases, leaving 17 bases between them. This CDR3 is 14 amino acids long. The CDR3: CATAPGVVNSPLHF. In nucleotides, the CDR3 is TGTGCCACCGCACCAGGGGTGGTGAATTCACCCCTCCACTTT.

This chain links TRBV15 with TRBJ2-2; D unclear. CDR3 size: 15 residues. Deletions cut 1 base from V and 2 bases from J, with 8 bases between. Germline CDR1 is LNHNV and CDR2 is YYDKDF (reference sequence). CDR3 loop: CATSRVPGNTGELFF. The CDR3 coding sequence is TGTGCCACCAGCAGAGTGCCAGGAAACACCGGGGAGCTGTTTTTT.

Only a few counts were recorded for this clonotype. The chain recombines TRBV7-8 with TRBJ1-1, with 10 positions matching TRBD1. The V segment lost 5 bases and the J segment 9 bases; nucleotides outside the gene matches: 3. The CDR3 is 12 residues long. Germline lookup yields CDR1 SGHVS and CDR2 FQNEAQ. The DNA of the CDR3 is TGTGCCAGCAGCACGGGACAGGGGAAAGCTTTCTTT. Protein product: CASSTGQGKAFF.

The V call is TRBV6-5, the J call TRBJ1-1; a weak D match, TRBD1 (5 bases). Trimming took 6 bases from V and 2 from J, leaving 10 bases between them. The CDR3 spans 13 residues. Germline CDR1 MNHEY, CDR2 SVGAGI. The CDR3: CASRRQPNTEAFF. The CDR3 DNA sequence: TGTGCCAGCAGACGACAGCCTAACACTGAAGCTTTCTTT.

This rearrangement joins TRBV6-5 to TRBJ2-1, with 10 positions matching TRBD2. Per the germline V gene, CDR1 is MNHEY and CDR2 is SVGAGI. The CDR3 contains 18 residues. Trimming at V came to 8 bases and at J to 2 bases, leaving 15 bases not matched to a gene. The CDR3 reads CASCFSHSGRLAYNEQFF. The CDR3 nucleotides are TGTGCCAGCTGCTTTTCTCATAGCGGGAGGCTAGCCTACAATGAGCAGTTCTTC.

This sequence joins TRBV7-2 and TRBJ2-3, with TRBD2 identical over 8 bases. This CDR3 is 15 amino acids long. CDR1 is SGHTA and CDR2 is FQGNSA in the germline V gene. The V gene end was trimmed by 4 bases and the J gene end by 4 bases; junction bases not matched to a gene: 7. CDR3 in amino acids: CASSSGTSLSDTQYF. CDR3 in DNA: TGTGCCAGCAGCTCCGGGACTAGTCTTTCAGATACGCAGTATTTT.

The V gene is TRBV11-3, the J gene TRBJ2-1; perhaps TRBD2 as D (7 bases). The CDR3 extends over 17 amino acids. The V and J ends lost 5 bases and 5 bases respectively, with 22 bases between them. Germline V gives CDR1 SGHNT, CDR2 YENEEA. The DNA of the CDR3 is TGTGCCAGCAGCCTGGGAGGGGGACTATTGCTCGACAATGAGCAGTTCTTC. Protein: CASSLGGGLLLDNEQFF. The variable domain in full, with the rest retrieved from reference TRBV11-3 and TRBJ2-1, is EAGVVQSPRYKIIEKKQPVAFWCNPISGHNTLYWYLQNLGQGPELLIRYENEEAVDDSQLPKDRFSAERLKGVDSTLKIQPAELGDSAVYLCASSLGGGLLLDNEQFFGPGTRLTVL.

The V call is TRBV20-1, the J call TRBJ1-1; the D gene is possibly TRBD1 (6 bases). Per germline, CDR1 DFQATT and CDR2 SNEGSKA (reference sequence). V lost 7 bases and J 1 base, leaving 19 bases between the germline ends. This CDR3 contains 15 residues. DNA of the CDR3: TGCAGTGGCCCCCCTAGGACAGATCCGAACACTGAAGCTTTCTTT. Translation: CSGPPRTDPNTEAFF.

CDR3 sequence reads: CASSLVGQGRSGANVLTF. CDR3 sequence (DNA): TGCGCCAGCAGCTTGGTCGGACAGGGGAGATCTGGGGCCAACGTCCTGACTTTC. The chain couples TRBV5-1 to TRBJ2-6; the match to TRBD1 covers 9 bases. V lost 0 bases, J lost 1 base, and 5 bases stayed unmatched. The germline V gene encodes CDR1 SGHRS and CDR2 YFSETQ. This CDR3 is 18 amino acids long.